This paragraph reports one T cell receptor beta chain. Antigen: not known. The data are from a study of PD-1 blockade in classical Hodgkin lymphoma. Background on the study: A 3 mg/kg intravenous dose of nivolumab was received by patients every 2 weeks. Study conclusions and caveats: Baseline diversity resembling that of newly diagnosed patients was seen in complete responders. It was CD4+ TCR diversity, not CD8+, that rose significantly by C4D1.

Every patient relapsed after autologous stem cell transplantation, and brentuximab vedotin exposure varied. The assay was immunoSEQ multiplex PCR, and TCRdb's table has in-frame clones only and misses some. Here the sample spans over 25,000 clones, 70% being singletons. The starting material was peripheral blood mononuclear cells (PBMCs), obtained before the second cycle of nivolumab. This TCR came from a human donor with classical Hodgkin lymphoma.

The CDR3 is CASSLTGSYNEQFF. CDR3 nucleotides: TGTGCCAGCAGCCTGACAGGCTCCTACAATGAGCAGTTCTTC. V is TRBV7-9 and J is TRBJ2-1, with D maybe TRBD1 (6 bases). The germline CDR1 and CDR2 sequences are SEHNR and FQNEAQ (reference sequence). With 5 bases removed from V and 0 bases from J, the gap between germline ends came to 8 bases. The CDR3 runs to 14 residues.